This T cell receptor beta chain was captured by sequencing in a study of cytomegalovirus exposure and HLA in healthy donors. A multiplex PCR was run with 60 Vbeta primers and 13 Jbeta primers. The data were produced by immunoSEQ multiplex PCR, yet TCRdb's version contains in-frame clones alone and is incomplete. The sample has 200,000 to 250,000 clones; around 85% are singletons. The CDR3 is 15 amino acids. V was clipped by 0 bases and J by 2 bases, with 9 bases between them. Per germline, CDR1 MNHNY and CDR2 SVGAGI (reference sequence). The TCR sequence derives from a human donor in good health. Specimen: PBMCs. The rearrangement joins TRBV6-6 to TRBJ2-3; D remains unclear. CDR3 sequence: CASSYSELNTDTQYF. The CDR3 DNA sequence: TGTGCCAGCAGTTACTCGGAGCTCAACACAGATACGCAGTATTTT.